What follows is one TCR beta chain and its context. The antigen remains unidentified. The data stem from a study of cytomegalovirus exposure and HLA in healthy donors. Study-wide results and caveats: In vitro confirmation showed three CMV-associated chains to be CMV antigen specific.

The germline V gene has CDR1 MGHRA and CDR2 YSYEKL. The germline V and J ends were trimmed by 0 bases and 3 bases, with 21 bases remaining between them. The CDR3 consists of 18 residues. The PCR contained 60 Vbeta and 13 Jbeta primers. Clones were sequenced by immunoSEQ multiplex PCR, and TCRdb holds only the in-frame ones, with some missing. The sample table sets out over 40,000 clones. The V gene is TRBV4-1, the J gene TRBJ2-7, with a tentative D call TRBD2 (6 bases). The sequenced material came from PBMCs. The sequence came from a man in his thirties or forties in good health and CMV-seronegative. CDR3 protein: CASSQDLSRRGADYEQYF. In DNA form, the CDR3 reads TGCGCCAGCAGCCAAGATCTTAGCCGGCGGGGAGCTGACTACGAGCAGTACTTC.